This TCR beta chain emerged from a study of T cells in Graves' hyperthyroidism and ophthalmopathy. Whole-study results and caveats: Progression to ophthalmopathy was predicted a median of 6.5 months early. Using 13 V-J features, a model discriminated ophthalmopathy from stable hyperthyroidism.

Criteria for exclusion of patients were uncontrolled infection, other autoimmune disease, pregnancy or lactation. Together with thyroid ultrasound, orbital computed tomography, serum thyroxine and TRAb, clinical symptoms were used for diagnoses. Amplification of TCR beta CDR3 regions used RNA as the template. The HTBI primer set was used in a first-round RT-PCR of the TCR CDR3. MiXCR was run by TCRdb on the multiplex PCR reads, yielding one entry per CDR3 protein. The repertoire holds approximately 400,000 distinct CDR3 sequences, with 14% as singletons. For this clonotype: Its antigen is still unknown.

The V end lost 2 bases, the J end lost 0 bases, and 11 bases lay between the germline ends. This CDR3 region has 16 residues. Germline values: CDR1 SGHRS, CDR2 YFSETQ. The TCR sequence derives from a woman aged 60-70 years with Graves' hyperthyroidism. The chain combines TRBV5-1 with TRBJ1-4, with D perhaps matching TRBD1 (5 bases). Material for sequencing was blood. CDR3 nucleotide sequence: TGCGCCAGCAGCTTCTTTGGGACGACAACTAATGAAAAACTGTTTTTT. Encoded protein: CASSFFGTTTNEKLFF.